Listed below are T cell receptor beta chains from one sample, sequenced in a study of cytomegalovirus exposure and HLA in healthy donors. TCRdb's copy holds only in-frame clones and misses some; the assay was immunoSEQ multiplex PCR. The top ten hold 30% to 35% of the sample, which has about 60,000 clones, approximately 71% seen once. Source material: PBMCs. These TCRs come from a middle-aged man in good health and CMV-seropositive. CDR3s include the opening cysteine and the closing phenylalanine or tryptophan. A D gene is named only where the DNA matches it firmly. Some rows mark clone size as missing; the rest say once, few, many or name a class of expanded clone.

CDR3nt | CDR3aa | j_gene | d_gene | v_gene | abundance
TGCGCCAGCAGCAAGACTAGGGACAGGGAGACCCAGTACTTC | CASSKTRDRETQYF | TRBJ2-5 | TRBD1 | TRBV5-1 | few
TGCGCCAGCAGCTTGACTAGCGGGGGGCTAAGCACAGATACGCAGTATTTT | CASSLTSGGLSTDTQYF | TRBJ2-3 | TRBD2 | TRBV5-1 | few
TGTGCCAGTTTTAGGTGGGGGCGGAGTGGCTACACCTTC | CASFRWGRSGYTF | TRBJ1-2 | - | TRBV19 | few
TGTGCCAGTAGCCAGACAGGGGGTATCGGTTACGAGCAGTACTTC | CASSQTGGIGYEQYF | TRBJ2-7 | TRBD1 | TRBV19 | -
TGCGCCAGCAGCCAAGTGTTGGGGGCCTCCTACGAGCAGTACTTC | CASSQVLGASYEQYF | TRBJ2-7 | - | TRBV4-3 | few
TGCACCAGCAGCCAGAGGTTCCAAGCTAGCGGGGGGCCGAACACCGGGGAGCTGTTTTTT | CTSSQRFQASGGPNTGELFF | TRBJ2-2 | - | TRBV1 | -
TGTGCCAGCAGCAAGGGAGCCCTCATGGGGGAGCAGTACTTC | CASSKGALMGEQYF | TRBJ2-7 | - | TRBV2 | -
TGTGCCAGCAAGGTAGGACAGGGAGTCTACGAGCAGTACTTC | CASKVGQGVYEQYF | TRBJ2-7 | TRBD1 | TRBV6-5 | -
TGTGCCAGCAGCGCCCAGGGCGGTACTGAAGCTTTCTTT | CASSAQGGTEAFF | TRBJ1-1 | - | TRBV7-9 | -
TGCGCCAGCAGTGAGAGACTAGCGACAGATACGCAGTATTTT | CASSERLATDTQYF | TRBJ2-3 | TRBD2 | TRBV10-1 | -
TGTGCCAGTAGAGAACAGCGCACAGATACGCAGTATTTT | CASREQRTDTQYF | TRBJ2-3 | - | TRBV19 | -
TGCGCCAGCAGCTTGGCCCGACGGGATAATTCACCCCTCCACTTT | CASSLARRDNSPLHF | TRBJ1-6 | - | TRBV5-1 | -
TGTGCCAGTAGTCAAAACCTACAGGGACAGCCCCAGCATTTT | CASSQNLQGQPQHF | TRBJ1-5 | - | TRBV19 | -
TGTGCCAGCTCACCATCTTCGGGAATCTACGAGCAGTACTTC | CASSPSSGIYEQYF | TRBJ2-7 | - | TRBV18 | -
TGTGCCAGCAGTGACAGACAACAGGGGAGTCAGTTCTTC | CASSDRQQGSQFF | TRBJ2-1 | TRBD1 | TRBV25-1 | -
TGTGCCAGCAGCTTACGTGGGGCTAGCTCCTACGAGCAGTACTTC | CASSLRGASSYEQYF | TRBJ2-7 | - | TRBV13 | few
TGCGCCAGCAGCGTAGGACAGATGAACACTGAAGCTTTCTTT | CASSVGQMNTEAFF | TRBJ1-1 | - | TRBV5-1 | -
TGTGCCACCCTATGGGACAGGGGGCGGGACAATGAGCAGTTCTTC | CATLWDRGRDNEQFF | TRBJ2-1 | TRBD1 | TRBV2 | -
TGCGCCAGCAGCTCGTTGCGAGGAGGGGGCGCTAGTGGCTACACCTTC | CASSSLRGGGASGYTF | TRBJ1-2 | TRBD1 | TRBV5-1 | -
TGTGCCAGCAGCATCACAGGGGAGGACACTGAAGCTTTCTTT | CASSITGEDTEAFF | TRBJ1-1 | TRBD1 | TRBV7-3 | -
TGTGCCAGCAGCCTTTGGGGGACTGGGTTACAAGAGACCCAGTACTTC | CASSLWGTGLQETQYF | TRBJ2-5 | - | TRBV5-6 | -
TGCAGCGGTAAACTAGCGGAAGGCTACAATGAGCAGTTCTTC | CSGKLAEGYNEQFF | TRBJ2-1 | TRBD2 | TRBV29-1 | -
TGCAGCGCCGCAAGGGGACAGGGGGCATCTGAAGCTTTCTTT | CSAARGQGASEAFF | TRBJ1-1 | TRBD1 | TRBV29-1 | few
TGCGCCAGCAGCCAAGATGGGCGGGACTATGGCTACACCTTC | CASSQDGRDYGYTF | TRBJ1-2 | - | TRBV4-1 | -
TGTGCCTGGACAGCCCCAGGGACTAACTATGGCTACACCTTC | CAWTAPGTNYGYTF | TRBJ1-2 | - | TRBV30 | -
TGTGCCAGCGGACGGACAGGGAATAATTCACCCCTCCACTTT | CASGRTGNNSPLHF | TRBJ1-6 | TRBD1 | TRBV9 | -
TGTGCCAGCAGCTTGGAACGGGGGGGCCGCAATGAGCAGTTCTTC | CASSLERGGRNEQFF | TRBJ2-1 | TRBD2 | TRBV5-8 | -
TGTGCCAGCAGCCAAGATCCCGCGAGCCCCACAGATACGCAGTATTTT | CASSQDPASPTDTQYF | TRBJ2-3 | - | TRBV4-2 | few
TGCGCCAGCAGCCCCAGGGGAACACCCAACTATGGCTACACCTTC | CASSPRGTPNYGYTF | TRBJ1-2 | - | TRBV4-3 | -
TGCGCCAGCAGCACGGGGACTAGCGGGGGACCCACAGATACGCAGTATTTT | CASSTGTSGGPTDTQYF | TRBJ2-3 | TRBD2 | TRBV5-1 | -
TGTGCCAGCAGCCCCTCAGGCCGTCAGCCCCAGCATTTT | CASSPSGRQPQHF | TRBJ1-5 | - | TRBV13 | -
TGCGCCAGCAGCCAAGCGGCGGCGTTTTTTCCTTCACCCCTCCACTTT | CASSQAAAFFPSPLHF | TRBJ1-6 | - | TRBV4-1 | -
TGCAGCGTTGCATGGACAGGGCTTACGAGCTACACCTTC | CSVAWTGLTSYTF | TRBJ1-2 | TRBD1 | TRBV29-1 | -
TGTGCCAGCAGCCCCCTTTTGGGGGGAAACTTATATGGCTACACCTTC | CASSPLLGGNLYGYTF | TRBJ1-2 | - | TRBV9 | -
TGTGCCAGCAGCGTAAACGGGGAGGGAATATATGGCTACACCTTC | CASSVNGEGIYGYTF | TRBJ1-2 | - | TRBV6-1 | -
TGTGCTAGTGCCCTAGAGGAAGAGACCCAGTACTTC | CASALEEETQYF | TRBJ2-5 | - | TRBV12-5 | -
TGTGCCAGCAGTCTACGAGCGGGGGGGCGACGAGAAAAACTGTTTTTT | CASSLRAGGRREKLFF | TRBJ1-4 | - | TRBV2 | -
TGTGCCAGCAGCTCCTTTAACGGGGAGCTGTTTTTT | CASSSFNGELFF | TRBJ2-2 | - | TRBV7-3 | once
TGCGCCAGCAGCCGGCGCGAGCGGGGGGGTATCACAGATACGCAGTATTTT | CASSRRERGGITDTQYF | TRBJ2-3 | TRBD2 | TRBV5-1 | -
TGTGCCAGCAGTTACTTCAGTCGGGACTCTGGAAACACCATATATTTT | CASSYFSRDSGNTIYF | TRBJ1-3 | - | TRBV6-5 | -
TGCGCCAGCAGTGAAAAAGACACAGACACTGAAGCTTTCTTT | CASSEKDTDTEAFF | TRBJ1-1 | - | TRBV10-1 | few
TGTGCCAGTAGTATGAATGGAGCGGGAATAGGAGCTGGAAACACCATATATTTT | CASSMNGAGIGAGNTIYF | TRBJ1-3 | - | TRBV19 | few
TGTGCCAGCAGCTCCCAGGGGCGGAACACTGAAGCTTTCTTT | CASSSQGRNTEAFF | TRBJ1-1 | - | TRBV7-3 | -
TGCGCCAGCCGGCGCGACGCAGGGGCCTACGAGCAGTACTTC | CASRRDAGAYEQYF | TRBJ2-7 | - | TRBV10-1 | -
TGTGCCAGCAGTTTTGGGGCGGCTTCCGGGGAGCTGTTTTTT | CASSFGAASGELFF | TRBJ2-2 | - | TRBV7-3 | -
TGTGCCAGCTCGGTGACCTCGGGACAGGGGGTCTACGAGCAGTACTTC | CASSVTSGQGVYEQYF | TRBJ2-7 | TRBD1 | TRBV7-6 | -
TGTGCCAGCAGCTTGGTTAGCGGGGGGCCAGAGGGGCAGTTCTTC | CASSLVSGGPEGQFF | TRBJ2-1 | TRBD2 | TRBV5-6 | -
TGTGCCAGCAGCTTTCTCTCCACAGATACGCAGTATTTT | CASSFLSTDTQYF | TRBJ2-3 | - | TRBV7-6 | -
TGTGCCAGCAGCTTAGAGGGGGTGGTCTATGGCTACACCTTC | CASSLEGVVYGYTF | TRBJ1-2 | - | TRBV7-2 | -